This TCR beta chain derives from a study of T-cell reconstitution after alpha-beta-depleted transplantation in children. The table lists this clonotype with a few counts. Its matching antigen is unknown. V was shortened by 2 bases and J by 5 bases, with 15 bases between the two germline ends. The germline V gene has CDR1 LGHNA and CDR2 YSLEER. The CDR3 totals 16 residues. Unique molecular identifiers were used in preparing the TCRbeta library. TCRdb reprocessed the PCR reads with MiXCR, giving one entry per CDR3 protein. The sample lists about 210,000 distinct CDR3 sequences; 17% were seen once. Study-wide results and limits: Surviving thymic progenitors and recipient T cells were the source of high TCRbeta diversity at day 60 in some patients. Expanded clones from the graft, numbering several hundred, reportedly supplied alpha-beta T cells about two months after transplant.

Sequences were derived from PBMCs, mostly from graft donor cells, sampled 360 days after TCRalphabeta/CD19-depleted stem cell transplant. The source is a male patient between 2 and 10 years old who had a stem cell transplant for acute lymphoblastic leukemia, so the T cells may come from the graft donor. The J gene is TRBJ1-4, the V gene TRBV4-3, with TRBD1 as a possible D gene (6 bases). The CDR3 nucleotides are TGCGCCAGCAGCCAACCCGAGAGGGGGTTGAATGAAAAACTGTTTTTT. Its protein product is CASSQPERGLNEKLFF.